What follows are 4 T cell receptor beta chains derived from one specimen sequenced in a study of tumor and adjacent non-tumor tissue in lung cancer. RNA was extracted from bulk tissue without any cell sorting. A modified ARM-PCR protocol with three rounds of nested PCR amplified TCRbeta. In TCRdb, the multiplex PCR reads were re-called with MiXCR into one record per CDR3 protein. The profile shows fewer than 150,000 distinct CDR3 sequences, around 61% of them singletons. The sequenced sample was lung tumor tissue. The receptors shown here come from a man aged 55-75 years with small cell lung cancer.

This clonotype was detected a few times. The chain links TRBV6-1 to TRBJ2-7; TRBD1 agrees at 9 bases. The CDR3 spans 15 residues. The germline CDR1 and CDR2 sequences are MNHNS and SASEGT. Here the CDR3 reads CASSEYTGGIYEQCV. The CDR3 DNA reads TGTGCCAGTAGTGAATATACAGGGGGCATATACGAGCAGTGCGTC.

CDR3 DNA sequence: TGTGCCAGCAGCTTGGGTAGTACGGGGTTGGGCACTGAAGCTTTCTTT. Its protein is CASSLGSTGLGTEAFF. This sequence joins TRBV5-6 and TRBJ1-1; D remains ambiguous. Deletions cut 0 bases from V and 4 bases from J, with 16 bases between. Germline CDR1 is SGHDT and CDR2 is YYEEEE. The CDR3 totals 16 residues.

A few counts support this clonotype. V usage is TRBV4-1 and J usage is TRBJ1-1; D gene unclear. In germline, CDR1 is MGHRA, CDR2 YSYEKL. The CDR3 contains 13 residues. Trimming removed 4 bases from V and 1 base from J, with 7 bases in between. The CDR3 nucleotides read TGCGCCAGCAGCCTGCAGAGGAACACTGAAGCTTTCTTT. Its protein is CASSLQRNTEAFF.

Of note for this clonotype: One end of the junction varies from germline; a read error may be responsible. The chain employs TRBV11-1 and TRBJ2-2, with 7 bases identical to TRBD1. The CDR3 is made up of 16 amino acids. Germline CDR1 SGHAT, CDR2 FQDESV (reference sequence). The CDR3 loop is CASSSPDRLDTGELFF. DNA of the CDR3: TGTGCCAGTAGCTCCCCGGACAGGCTAGACACAGGGGAGCTGTTTTTT. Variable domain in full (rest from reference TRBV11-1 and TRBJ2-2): EAEVAQSPRYKITEKSQAVAFWCDPISGHATLYWYRQILGQGPELLVQFQDESVVDDSQLPKDRFSAERLKGVDSTLKIQPAELGDSAMYLCASSSPDRLDTGELFFGEGSRLTVL.